Shown below are 6 T cell receptor beta chains from a single sample sequenced in a study of shared T cell receptors in the human thymus. The assay was immunoSEQ multiplex PCR, and TCRdb's table has in-frame clones only and misses some. The repertoire has more than 550,000 clones, about 89% of them found once; the top ten carry under 0.01%. These same records also appear under a second study, on human thymus T cells.

Sequenced material: thymocytes. The source is a boy in the first two years of life with a congenital heart defect.

This clone appeared once. The V gene is TRBV27, the J gene TRBJ2-1; 8 positions match TRBD2. The trim removed 2 bases at V and 0 bases at J, leaving 0 bases unmatched. Germline V gene sequence: CDR1 MNHEY, CDR2 SMNVEV (reference sequence). The CDR3 has 15 amino acids. This CDR3 reads CASSLAGGSYNEQFF. The CDR3 DNA sequence: TGTGCCAGCAGTTTAGCGGGGGGCTCCTACAATGAGCAGTTCTTC.

CDR3 DNA: TGTGCCAGCAGTTGGCCCCGGGGACAGGGAGTGGATTCACCCCTCCACTTT. The encoded protein is CASSWPRGQGVDSPLHF. This chain links TRBV27 with TRBJ1-6, with 9 bases matching TRBD1. V gave up 4 bases and J gave up 8 bases; unmatched junction bases: 12. Germline CDR1 is MNHEY and CDR2 is SMNVEV (reference sequence). This CDR3 region has 17 residues.

Worth noting for this clone: Within the sample, other DNA sequences also encode this same CDR3. The chain recombines TRBV30 with TRBJ1-3, with 7 bases lining up with TRBD1. V dropped 5 bases and J dropped 4; count of bases not matched to a gene: 5. CDR3 length: 13 amino acids. CDR1 is GTSNPN, CDR2 SVGIG, per germline (reference sequence). In DNA form, the CDR3 reads TGTGCCTGGGGCGGGACAGCAGGAAACACCATATATTTT. The encoded protein is CAWGGTAGNTIYF.

This clone is a singleton in its sample. This rearrangement joins TRBV14 to TRBJ1-1; TRBD1 agrees at 9 bases. Per germline, CDR1 SGHDN and CDR2 FVKESK. Germline trimming cut 7 bases from V and 1 base from J; bases unmatched to any gene: 7. This CDR3 spans 15 amino acids. The CDR3 nucleotides are TGTGCCAGCAAGGGACAGGGAAAGAGGAACACTGAAGCTTTCTTT. It encodes CASKGQGKRNTEAFF.

The gene calls are TRBV4-2 and TRBJ2-4, with a weak D call TRBD2 (6 bases). Germline values: CDR1 LGHNA, CDR2 YNFKEQ. Trimming took 0 bases from V and 6 from J, leaving 30 bases between them. The CDR3 loop spans 21 amino acids. In DNA form, the CDR3 reads TGTGCCAGCAGCCAAGATCTGCCTTTTACTCTGGGGCGGGGTTTTGGAAACATTCAGTACTTC. Encoded protein: CASSQDLPFTLGRGFGNIQYF.

This chain links TRBV28 with TRBJ2-7; D unresolved. CDR1 is MDHEN, CDR2 SYDVKM, per germline. Trimming stripped 6 bases from V and 7 bases from J, with 10 bases between. This CDR3 has 11 residues. In DNA form, the CDR3 reads TGTGCCAGCAGCCGAGGAAGGGAGCAGTACTTC. As protein: CASSRGREQYF.